The rows below give T cell receptor beta chains drawn from one sample of a study of human T cells and chemical hapten exposure. TCRdb processed the RACE reads anew with MiXCR; each CDR3 protein has one entry. In the table there are roughly 80,000 distinct CDR3 sequences, roughly 10% of which are singletons. The sample was whole blood, taken in connection with sensitization to the hapten diphenylcyclopropenone (DPC). The receptors derive from a woman between 45 and 60 years old with alopecia areata. Some clones in this sample may be carry-over from other donors' samples. Each CDR3 is given with its conserved first and last residue. Fields, in order: J gene, D gene, clone size, V gene, CDR3 length, CDR3 DNA, CDR3 protein. D genes are given only for firm matches. The size entry is marked missing in some rows and otherwise reads once, few, many or a size class.

>TRBJ2-3|.|few|TRBV29-1|13
TGCAGCGTTGCAACGGGAGCGGGAGATACGCAGTATTTT
CSVATGAGDTQYF
>TRBJ1-1|.|few|TRBV5-1|15
TGCGCCAGCAGCCCGACTTCGGGGGCTATCACTGAAGCTTTCTTT
CASSPTSGAITEAFF
>TRBJ2-5|.|.|TRBV7-9|15
TGTGCCAGCAGCTTAGTTGGGGAGCCCACGGAGACCCAGTACTTC
CASSLVGEPTETQYF
>TRBJ2-6|TRBD1|few|TRBV5-1|17
TGCGCCAGCAGAGCGGGACAGGGGATCTCTGGGGCCAACGTCCTGACTTTC
CASRAGQGISGANVLTF
>TRBJ2-2|.|few|TRBV28|16
TGTGCCAGCAGTTCCCGGACAGACCCGAGGACCGGGGAGCTGTTTTTT
CASSSRTDPRTGELFF
>TRBJ2-7|.|.|TRBV12-3/TRBV12-4|15
TGTGCCAGCAGGCGGAACGGAGCCGGCTCCTACGAGCAGTACTTC
CASRRNGAGSYEQYF
>TRBJ1-1|.|few|TRBV7-2|17
TGTGCCAGCAGCGCGCCCAGAATTTCGGGGGCGGGCACTGAAGCTTTCTTT
CASSAPRISGAGTEAFF
>TRBJ1-3|.|many|TRBV13|16
TGTGCCAGCAGCCAGAGACGACAGCGTTCTGGAAACACCATATATTTT
CASSQRRQRSGNTIYF
>TRBJ1-6|TRBD1|few|TRBV18|14
TGTGCCAGCTCCCCGGGACAGCATAATTCACCCCTCCACTTT
CASSPGQHNSPLHF
>TRBJ1-1|.|.|TRBV18|14
TGTGCCAGCTCACCAGAGGTCATGAACACTGAAGCTTTCTTT
CASSPEVMNTEAFF
>TRBJ1-5|.|many|TRBV7-2|15
TGTGCCAGCAGCTTCCAGGGAACGAGCAATCAGCCCCAGCATTTT
CASSFQGTSNQPQHF
>TRBJ2-7|.|.|TRBV10-3|11
TGTGCCACCACCTGGGCCTACGAGCAGTACTTC
CATTWAYEQYF
>TRBJ1-5|.|.|TRBV6-6|15
TGTGCCAGCAGTTACTCATTGGGGTCCAATCAGCCCCAGCATTTT
CASSYSLGSNQPQHF
>TRBJ1-1|.|.|TRBV7-9|14
TGTGCCAGCAGCTTCGTCGTCCTGAACACTGAAGCTTTCTTT
CASSFVVLNTEAFF
>TRBJ2-4|TRBD1|many|TRBV12-3/TRBV12-4|15
TGTGCCAGCAGTATGGGACAGATAGCCAAAAACATTCAGTACTTC
CASSMGQIAKNIQYF
>TRBJ2-7|.|once|TRBV12-5|14
TGTGCTAGTGGTCTCGAACCCGGACCCCACGAGCAGTACTTC
CASGLEPGPHEQYF